The rows below give T cell receptor beta chains drawn from one sample of a study of cytomegalovirus exposure and HLA in healthy donors. Generated by immunoSEQ multiplex PCR, the TCRdb table keeps only in-frame clones and is missing some. The table includes roughly 150,000 clones, roughly 10% detected once. The sequencing input was PBMCs. The receptors shown here come from a male donor in good health and CMV-seronegative. Each CDR3 is given with its conserved first and last residue. The order of the fields is J gene, D gene, clone size, V gene, CDR3 protein, CDR3 DNA. D genes are given only for firm matches. Some rows mark clone size as missing; the rest say once, few, many or name a class of expanded clone.

TRBJ2-1	-	-	TRBV4-3	CASSQDIGSGNEQFF	TGCGCCAGCAGCCAAGATATCGGAAGCGGGAATGAGCAGTTCTTC
TRBJ1-5	-	-	TRBV7-9	CASSFAGGGWNQPQHF	TGTGCCAGCAGCTTCGCCGGCGGGGGGTGGAATCAGCCCCAGCATTTT
TRBJ2-3	-	-	TRBV7-2	CASSRGLRTDTQYF	TGTGCCAGCAGCCGGGGACTTCGCACAGATACGCAGTATTTT
TRBJ2-7	-	-	TRBV28	CASKVAGPSSYEQYF	TGTGCCAGCAAAGTGGCGGGACCGAGCTCCTACGAGCAGTACTTC
TRBJ2-1	TRBD2	-	TRBV4-3	CASSPGLAAYNEQFF	TGCGCCAGCAGCCCTGGACTAGCGGCCTACAATGAGCAGTTCTTC
TRBJ2-1	-	few	TRBV7-2	CASSPMATNNEQFF	TGTGCCAGCAGCCCTATGGCGACTAACAATGAGCAGTTCTTC
TRBJ2-7	-	few	TRBV28	CASSYRGRSYEQYF	TGTGCCAGCAGTTATCGAGGGCGCTCCTACGAGCAGTACTTC
TRBJ1-6	-	few	TRBV21-1	CASSKGTVRSYNSPLHF	TGTGCCAGCAGCAAAGGGACAGTACGCTCCTATAATTCACCCCTCCACTTT
TRBJ2-7	TRBD1	-	TRBV7-2	CASSLGGTGFYEQYF	TGTGCCAGCAGCTTAGGAGGGACAGGGTTCTACGAGCAGTACTTC
TRBJ1-2	-	few	TRBV28	CASSGQFYGYTF	TGTGCCAGCAGTGGACAGTTCTATGGCTACACCTTC
TRBJ2-3	TRBD1	few	TRBV7-6	CAGGTGEADTQYF	TGTGCCGGAGGGACAGGGGAAGCAGATACGCAGTATTTT
TRBJ1-6	-	few	TRBV28	CASSLFRGGSPLHF	TGTGCCAGCAGTTTATTTCGGGGTGGGTCACCCCTCCACTTT
TRBJ1-2	-	few	TRBV2	CASRVGEGYGYTF	TGTGCCAGCAGAGTCGGGGAGGGCTATGGCTACACCTTC
TRBJ1-5	-	-	TRBV4-3	CASSQTGSQPQHF	TGCGCCAGCAGCCAAACAGGGAGCCAGCCCCAGCATTTT
TRBJ2-2	TRBD2	-	TRBV5-1	CASSLGLAAYTGELFF	TGCGCCAGCAGCTTGGGACTAGCGGCCTACACCGGGGAGCTGTTTTTT
TRBJ2-7	-	few	TRBV4-3	CASSQDVGLQIYEQYF	TGCGCCAGCAGCCAAGATGTGGGACTCCAAATCTACGAGCAGTACTTC
TRBJ1-2	-	-	TRBV7-9	CASSLGGLGYTF	TGTGCCAGCAGCTTAGGGGGGCTGGGCTACACCTTC
TRBJ2-2	-	-	TRBV4-3	CASSPSWQLNTGELFF	TGCGCCAGCAGCCCAAGTTGGCAATTGAACACCGGGGAGCTGTTTTTT